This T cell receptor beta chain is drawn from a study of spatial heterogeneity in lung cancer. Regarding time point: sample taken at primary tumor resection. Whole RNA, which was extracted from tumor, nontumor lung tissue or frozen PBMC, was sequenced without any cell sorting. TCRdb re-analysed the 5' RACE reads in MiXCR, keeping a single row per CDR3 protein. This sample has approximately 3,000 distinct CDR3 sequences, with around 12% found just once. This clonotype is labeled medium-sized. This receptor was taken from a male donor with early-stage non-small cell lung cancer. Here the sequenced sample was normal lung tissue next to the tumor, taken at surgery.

The CDR3 region is CASRIQGTGELFF. The DNA of the CDR3 is TGTGCCAGCAGGATCCAGGGAACCGGGGAGCTGTTTTTT. The genes are TRBV12-3 or TRBV12-4 and TRBJ2-2, with D perhaps TRBD1 (5 bases). Trimming took off 6 bases at V and 5 bases at J, with 10 bases between the two ends. The CDR3 length is 13 residues.